The TCR beta chain described here comes from a study of blood T cells in healthy people across ages. Primers used in a second PCR of about 6 to 11 cycles were a sample-barcoded 5' primer and a J-beta primer mix. Every cDNA was tagged by a template-switch adaptor with 12 random nucleotides. MiXCR, run by TCRdb on the 5' RACE reads, gives a single entry per CDR3 protein. This sample yields roughly 570,000 distinct CDR3 sequences, of which 27% are seen a single time; under 20% belongs to the top ten. Each of the donors had roughly 9.7 milliliters of peripheral blood drawn into EDTA-treated Vacutainer tubes. The source of this sequence is a woman in her 70s in good health. The source material was blood.

CDR3 in DNA: TGTGCCAGCAGCTCCCGGGACAGGGTGGCCATGAACACTGAAGCTTTCTTT. Protein product: CASSSRDRVAMNTEAFF. J is TRBJ1-1 and V is TRBV7-9, with 9 positions matching TRBD1. This CDR3 has 17 amino acids. V lost 4 bases to trimming and J lost 0 bases; unmatched junction nucleotides: 9. CDR1 SEHNR and CDR2 FQNEAQ come from the germline V gene (reference sequence).